The 27 T cell receptor beta chains reported below all come from one sample, sequenced in a study of T cell responses to AZD1222 COVID-19 vaccine. The assay was immunoSEQ multiplex PCR, and TCRdb's table has in-frame clones only and misses some. The sample has some 150,000 clones, approximately 90% seen once. The specimen comprised peripheral blood, sampled on day 0 of AZD1222 vaccination. The receptors shown here come from an adult in good health.

The chain couples TRBV19 to TRBJ2-7; 7 bases are a match to TRBD1. Germline V gives CDR1 LNHDA, CDR2 SQIVND (reference sequence). J was trimmed by 1 base and V by 3 bases; bases with no gene match: 18. The CDR3 extends over 19 amino acids. CDR3 sequence (DNA): TGTGCCAGTAGTATTGGTGTTGGAACAGCAGGGGGTATTTCCTACGAGCAGTACTTC. Its protein product is CASSIGVGTAGGISYEQYF.

The gene calls are TRBV27 and TRBJ2-6; D gene uncertain. Germline lookup yields CDR1 MNHEY and CDR2 SMNVEV (reference sequence). Deletions cut 7 bases from V and 0 bases from J, with 13 bases between. The CDR3 spans 16 residues. CDR3 DNA: TGTGCCAGCAAATTTGGGTCAGGCTCTGGGGCCAACGTCCTGACTTTC. It is translated as CASKFGSGSGANVLTF.

This clone was counted a few times. This chain uses TRBV4-1 with TRBJ1-1, with a possible D match to TRBD1 (6 bases). Trimming left V 3 bases short and J 4 bases short, with 12 bases between. Germline CDR1 is MGHRA and CDR2 is YSYEKL. The CDR3 has 14 residues. The CDR3 DNA reads as TGCGCCAGCAGCCAGGCCACAGGGCCCACTGAAGCTTTCTTT. Translated, it gives CASSQATGPTEAFF.

The genes are TRBV7-8 and TRBJ2-1, with D possibly matching TRBD2 (6 bases). This CDR3 is 17 amino acids long. V lost 4 bases and J lost 6, with 22 bases in between. Germline CDR1 SGHVS, CDR2 FQNEAQ. Written as DNA, the CDR3 is TGTGCCAGCAGCTATAGACTAGGGCCCTCGGAGGTCAATGAGCAGTTCTTC. It encodes CASSYRLGPSEVNEQFF.

The genes are TRBV6-5 and TRBJ1-6; D perhaps matches TRBD1 (5 bases). The CDR3 extends over 14 amino acids. V was cut by 7 bases and J by 8 bases, with 15 bases left in between. Germline loops: CDR1 MNHEY, CDR2 SVGAGI. The CDR3 coding sequence is TGTGCCAGCATAGAGACGTTGGGGGATTCACCCCTCCACTTT. Protein sequence: CASIETLGDSPLHF.

The chain joins TRBV7-2 to TRBJ1-5; a weak D match, TRBD1 (6 bases). V was shortened by 5 bases and J by 2 bases, with 7 bases between the two germline ends. CDR1 is SGHTA and CDR2 is FQGNSA in the germline V gene. This CDR3 spans 13 amino acids. Written as DNA, the CDR3 is TGTGCCAGCAGCCGACAGGGCAATCAGCCCCAGCATTTT. Its protein is CASSRQGNQPQHF.

The genes are TRBV7-8 and TRBJ1-2, with TRBD1 matching over 7 bases. This CDR3 comprises 14 residues. Germline CDR1 SGHVS, CDR2 FQNEAQ. The trim removed 5 bases at V and 4 bases at J, leaving 7 bases unmatched. DNA for the CDR3: TGTGCCAGCAGCCGAGACGGGACAGTCTATGGCTACACCTTC. Its protein is CASSRDGTVYGYTF.

This chain connects TRBV5-1 to TRBJ2-7, with a possible D match to TRBD1 (5 bases). The CDR3 spans 15 residues. Germline CDR1 and CDR2: SGHRS and YFSETQ. V was cut by 1 base and J by 2 bases, with 13 bases left in between. CDR3 bases: TGCGCCAGCAGCTTGAACAACGCAGGGCCCTACGAGCAGTACTTC. It specifies CASSLNNAGPYEQYF.

This clone was seen once. CDR3 sequence: CASSLTGRTDTQYF. CDR3 DNA sequence: TGTGCCAGCAGTTTGACAGGTCGCACAGATACGCAGTATTTT. The chain joins TRBV27 to TRBJ2-3, with D perhaps matching TRBD1 (6 bases). Trimming removed 3 bases at V and 1 base at J, with 8 bases between. There are 14 residues in the CDR3. Per the germline V gene, CDR1 is MNHEY and CDR2 is SMNVEV (reference sequence).

The chain joins TRBV27 to TRBJ1-6; perhaps TRBD1 as D (6 bases). Germline assignment: CDR1 MNHEY and CDR2 SMNVEV (reference sequence). Trimming removed 6 bases at V and 0 bases at J, with 9 bases between. The CDR3 spans 15 residues. The CDR3 region is CASSIQGSYNSPLHF. The CDR3 nucleotides are TGTGCCAGCAGCATACAGGGCTCCTATAATTCACCCCTCCACTTT.

The CDR3 protein is CATSRDRSNSPLHF. CDR3 in DNA: TGTGCCACCAGCAGAGATCGCAGTAATTCACCCCTCCACTTT. This chain joins TRBV15 and TRBJ1-6; D gene unclear. This CDR3 comprises 14 residues. Germline assignment: CDR1 LNHNV and CDR2 YYDKDF (reference sequence). V lost 0 bases, J lost 6 bases, and 6 bases lay in between. The whole variable domain, remainder taken from reference TRBV15 and TRBJ1-6, is DAMVIQNPRYQVTQFGKPVTLSCSQTLNHNVMYWYQQKSSQAPKLLFHYYDKDFNNEADTPDNFQSRRPNTSFCFLDIRSPGLGDTAMYLCATSRDRSNSPLHFGNGTRLTVT.

A single count supports this clone. The rearrangement links TRBV4-1 to TRBJ2-1; D remains ambiguous. The CDR3 is 13 amino acids. Per the germline V gene, CDR1 is MGHRA and CDR2 is YSYEKL. Trimming removed 2 bases at V and 5 bases at J, with 7 bases between. The DNA of the CDR3 is TGCGCCAGCAGCCAACCTTATCACAATGAGCAGTTCTTC. Protein product: CASSQPYHNEQFF.

The chain couples TRBV28 to TRBJ2-5; maybe TRBD1 (6 bases). The CDR3 spans 14 residues. Trimming removed 5 bases at V and 5 bases at J, with 15 bases between. CDR1 and CDR2 (germline): MDHEN, SYDVKM. The CDR3, as DNA: TGTGCCAGCAGTCCCCAACAGGGCTCGGAGACCCAGTACTTC. Protein product: CASSPQQGSETQYF. The full variable domain, its missing parts supplied by reference TRBV28 and TRBJ2-5, is DVKVTQSSRYLVKRTGEKVFLECVQDMDHENMFWYRQDPGLGLRLIYFSYDVKMKEKGDIPEGYSVSREKKERFSLILESASTNQTSMYLCASSPQQGSETQYFGPGTRLLVL.

The V and J genes are TRBV2 and TRBJ1-2; D is unresolved. From germline, CDR1 is SNHLY and CDR2 FYNNEI. V was cut by 6 bases and J by 8 bases, with 19 bases left in between. The CDR3 spans 14 residues. CDR3 bases: TGTGCCAGCAGACCCGGCTTTGCCAAAGGGGGCTACACCTTC. Its translation is CASRPGFAKGGYTF.

The chain is built from TRBV5-1 and TRBJ1-3; TRBD1 agrees at 7 bases. CDR1 and CDR2 from the germline V gene are SGHRS and YFSETQ. The CDR3 has 16 residues. The ends lost 5 bases at V and 0 bases at J; junction bases unmatched: 8. The CDR3 reads CASRPGQPTSGNTIYF. As DNA, the CDR3 is TGCGCCAGCAGACCGGGACAGCCGACCTCTGGAAACACCATATATTTT. The full variable domain, its missing parts supplied by reference TRBV5-1 and TRBJ1-3, is KAGVTQTPRYLIKTRGQQVTLSCSPISGHRSVSWYQQTPGQGLQFLFEYFSETQRNKGNFPGRFSGRQFSNSRSEMNVSTLELGDSALYLCASRPGQPTSGNTIYFGEGSWLTVV.

The rearrangement joins TRBV2 to TRBJ1-2; TRBD1 matches at 7 bases. CDR3 length: 16 amino acids. The trim removed 6 bases at V and 6 bases at J, leaving 16 bases unmatched. CDR1 is SNHLY, CDR2 FYNNEI, per germline. The chain's CDR3 is CASSPHLLQGLDGYTF. The CDR3 DNA reads TGTGCCAGCAGCCCTCACCTCCTACAGGGGCTGGATGGCTACACCTTC.

The chain employs TRBV7-8 and TRBJ1-5; D gene uncertain. This CDR3 region has 12 residues. Trimming took off 4 bases at V and 10 bases at J, with 11 bases between the two ends. The germline V gene has CDR1 SGHVS and CDR2 FQNEAQ. The CDR3 loop is CASSYPNTPQHF. The CDR3 DNA is TGTGCCAGCAGCTACCCCAACACACCCCAGCATTTT.

This clone was found once. V usage is TRBV28 and J usage is TRBJ1-4, with D possibly TRBD1 on 5 matching bases. CDR1 MDHEN and CDR2 SYDVKM come from the germline V gene. CDR3 size: 17 residues. Trimming shortened V by 5 bases and J by 0 bases, and 16 bases separated the two germline ends. The CDR3, as DNA: TGTGCCAGCAGTGTACTCCGGGACTTCACAACTAATGAAAAACTGTTTTTT. It yields the protein CASSVLRDFTTNEKLFF.

The chain joins TRBV5-8 to TRBJ1-1; tentative D call: TRBD1 (5 bases). Germline CDR1 is SGHTS and CDR2 is YDEGEE. This CDR3 is built from 16 residues. The V gene lost 0 bases and the J gene lost 4 bases, with 16 bases spanning the gap. CDR3 amino acids: CASSLAGVGGSTEAFF. CDR3 nucleotide sequence: TGTGCCAGCAGCTTGGCGGGAGTTGGGGGTTCCACTGAAGCTTTCTTT.

CDR3 amino acids: CASGLVGRTNYGYTF. In nucleotides, the CDR3 is TGTGCTAGTGGTTTGGTAGGACGGACGAACTATGGCTACACCTTC. The chain links TRBV12-5 to TRBJ1-2; D gene uncertain. CDR1 is LGHNT, CDR2 FRNRAP, per germline. V was trimmed by 0 bases and J by 2 bases, leaving 10 bases between them. This CDR3 region has 15 residues.

The rearrangement uses TRBV25-1 and TRBJ2-7; D is uncertain. Germline V gene data show CDR1 as MGHDK and CDR2 as SYGVNS. The V gene lost 8 bases and the J gene lost 6 bases, with 11 bases spanning the gap. The CDR3 has 11 residues. The CDR3 DNA reads TGTGCCAGCGGAATCTCTAGCGAGCAGTACTTC. Translation: CASGISSEQYF.

This chain links TRBV7-2 with TRBJ2-2, with 12 bases identical to TRBD2. Trimming at V came to 5 bases and at J to 3 bases, leaving 4 bases not matched to a gene. CDR3 length: 16 residues. The germline V gene has CDR1 SGHTA and CDR2 FQGNSA. In DNA, the CDR3 is TGTGCCAGCAGCGAGACTAGCGGGGGATACACCGGGGAGCTGTTTTTT. It yields the protein CASSETSGGYTGELFF.

V usage is TRBV5-4 and J usage is TRBJ1-2; D uncertain. Germline V lookup: CDR1 SGHNT, CDR2 YYREEE (reference sequence). The CDR3 has 14 residues. V lost 4 bases, J lost 4 bases, and 14 bases lay in between. This CDR3 is CASSPRAEIYGYTF. The CDR3 nucleotides read TGTGCCAGCAGCCCTAGGGCTGAAATCTATGGCTACACCTTC. The full variable domain, completed using reference TRBV5-4 and TRBJ1-2, is ETGVTQSPTHLIKTRGQQVTLRCSSQSGHNTVSWYQQALGQGPQFIFQYYREEENGRGNFPPRFSGLQFPNYSSELNVNALELDDSALYLCASSPRAEIYGYTFGSGTRLTVV.

The V call is TRBV28, the J call TRBJ2-7; unclear D gene. The CDR3 sequence is 14 residues long. Germline V gene sequence: CDR1 MDHEN, CDR2 SYDVKM. With 1 base removed from V and 1 base from J, the gap between germline ends came to 8 bases. The CDR3, as DNA: TGTGCCAGCAGTTTATTTTTGATATCCTACGAGCAGTACTTC. Amino acids: CASSLFLISYEQYF. The whole variable domain, filled in from reference TRBV28 and TRBJ2-7, reads DVKVTQSSRYLVKRTGEKVFLECVQDMDHENMFWYRQDPGLGLRLIYFSYDVKMKEKGDIPEGYSVSREKKERFSLILESASTNQTSMYLCASSLFLISYEQYFGPGTRLTVT.

The chain recombines TRBV5-5 with TRBJ1-1, with 7 bases aligning to TRBD1. After removal of 4 bases from V and 5 bases from J, the junction contained 8 bases not matched to a gene. The CDR3 runs 14 residues. From germline, CDR1 is SGHKS and CDR2 YYEKEE (reference sequence). CDR3 sequence: CASSQRQGRTEAFF. The DNA for the CDR3 is TGTGCCAGCAGCCAACGACAGGGAAGGACTGAAGCTTTCTTT.

The J gene is TRBJ2-5, the V gene TRBV15, with TRBD2 matching over 7 bases. V dropped 3 bases and J dropped 1; count of bases not matched to a gene: 14. This CDR3 is built from 18 residues. Germline V gene data show CDR1 as LNHNV and CDR2 as YYDKDF (reference sequence). The CDR3 DNA reads as TGTGCCACCAGCAGGGGCGCCGCAAAGCGGGGACCCCAAGAGACCCAGTACTTC. Its protein is CATSRGAAKRGPQETQYF.

The chain links TRBV6-5 to TRBJ2-7, with D possibly being TRBD2 (5 bases). CDR3 size: 11 residues. The germline V gene has CDR1 MNHEY and CDR2 SVGAGI. Trimming shortened V by 10 bases and J by 4 bases, and 11 bases separated the two germline ends. CDR3 DNA: TGTGCCACCTCACGGGGTTACGAGCAGTACTTC. Translation: CATSRGYEQYF.